The clone carrying this T cell receptor beta chain was recorded at least ten times. The entry originates in a study of T cells in Graves' hyperthyroidism and ophthalmopathy. V lost 1 base, J lost 9 bases, and 5 bases stayed unmatched. This CDR3 has 15 amino acids. Germline values: CDR1 SNHLY, CDR2 FYNNEI. Amplification of TCR beta CDR3 regions was performed using RNA transcripts as template. The TCR CDR3 was amplified in a first-round RT-PCR using the HTBI primer set. TCRdb analysed the multiplex PCR reads with MiXCR anew, one entry per CDR3 protein. The table lists hundreds of thousands of distinct CDR3 sequences, around 13% of them singletons, with roughly 10% in the top ten. No ophthalmopathy progression within 18 months constituted stable Graves' hyperthyroidism. Patients between 18 and 65 years old had hyperthyroidism, newly diagnosed and lasting under 2 months. Diagnoses rested on clinical symptoms, serum thyroxine and TRAb, thyroid ultrasound and orbital computed tomography. Using more than 7.5 ml of fresh peripheral blood, PBMCs were prepared.

This receptor was taken from a woman aged 18-35 years with Graves' hyperthyroidism. V and J are TRBV2 and TRBJ2-1, with TRBD2 matching over 11 bases. The sequenced sample consisted of blood. The CDR3 region is CASSEGLAGGFEQFF. The DNA for the CDR3 is TGTGCCAGCAGTGAAGGGCTAGCGGGAGGATTTGAGCAGTTCTTC.